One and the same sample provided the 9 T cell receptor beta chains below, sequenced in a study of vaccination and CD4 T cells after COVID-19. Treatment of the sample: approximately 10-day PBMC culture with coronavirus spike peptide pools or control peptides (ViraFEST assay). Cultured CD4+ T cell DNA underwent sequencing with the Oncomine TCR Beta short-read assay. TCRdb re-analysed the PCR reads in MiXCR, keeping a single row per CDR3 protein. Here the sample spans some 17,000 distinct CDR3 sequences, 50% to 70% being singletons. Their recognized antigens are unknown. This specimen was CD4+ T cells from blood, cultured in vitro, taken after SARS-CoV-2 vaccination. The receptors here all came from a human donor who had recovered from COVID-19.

The CDR3 spells CASSLAYDAASGYTF. In DNA form, the CDR3 reads TGCGCCAGCAGCTTGGCCTATGATGCGGCTTCAGGCTACACCTTC. V and J are TRBV5-1 and TRBJ1-2; D is uncertain. The CDR3 extends over 15 amino acids. Germline V lookup: CDR1 SGHRS, CDR2 YFSETQ. Trimming removed 0 bases at V and 8 bases at J, with 17 bases between.

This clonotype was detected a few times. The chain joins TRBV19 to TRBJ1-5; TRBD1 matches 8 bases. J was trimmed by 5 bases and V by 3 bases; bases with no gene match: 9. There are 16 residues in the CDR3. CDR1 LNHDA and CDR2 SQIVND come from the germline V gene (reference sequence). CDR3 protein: CASSMRWAGGHQPQHF. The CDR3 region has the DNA TGTGCCAGTAGTATGCGTTGGGCAGGGGGCCATCAGCCCCAGCATTTT. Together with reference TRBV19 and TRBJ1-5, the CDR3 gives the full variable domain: DGGITQSPKYLFRKEGQNVTLSCEQNLNHDAMYWYRQDPGQGLRLIYYSQIVNDFQKGDIAEGYSVSREKKESFPLTVTSAQKNPTAFYLCASSMRWAGGHQPQHFGDGTRLSIL.

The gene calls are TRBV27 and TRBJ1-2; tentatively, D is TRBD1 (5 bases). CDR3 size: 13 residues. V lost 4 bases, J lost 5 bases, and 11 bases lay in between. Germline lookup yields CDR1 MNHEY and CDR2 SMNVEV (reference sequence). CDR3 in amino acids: CASSSRAKYGYTF. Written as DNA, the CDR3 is TGTGCCAGCAGTTCCAGGGCCAAATATGGCTACACCTTC.

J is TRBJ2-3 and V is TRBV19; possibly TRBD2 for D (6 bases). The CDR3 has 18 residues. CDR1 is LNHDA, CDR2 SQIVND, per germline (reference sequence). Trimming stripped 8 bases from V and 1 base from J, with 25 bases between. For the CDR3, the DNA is TGTGCCAGTGACATGGGACTGCGGGGCGCCATTGGCACAGATACGCAGTATTTT. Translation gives CASDMGLRGAIGTDTQYF.

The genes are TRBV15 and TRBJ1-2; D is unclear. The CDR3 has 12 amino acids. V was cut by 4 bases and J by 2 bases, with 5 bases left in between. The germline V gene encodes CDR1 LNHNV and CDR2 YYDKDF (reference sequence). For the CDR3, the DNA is TGTGCCACCAGCACCCCCAACTATGGCTACACCTTC. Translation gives CATSTPNYGYTF.

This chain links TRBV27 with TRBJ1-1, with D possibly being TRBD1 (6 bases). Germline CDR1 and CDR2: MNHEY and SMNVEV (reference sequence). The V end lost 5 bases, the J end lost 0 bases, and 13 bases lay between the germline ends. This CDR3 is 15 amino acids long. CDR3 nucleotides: TGTGCCAGCAGTCCCCGGACAGCCCTGAACACTGAAGCTTTCTTT. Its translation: CASSPRTALNTEAFF.

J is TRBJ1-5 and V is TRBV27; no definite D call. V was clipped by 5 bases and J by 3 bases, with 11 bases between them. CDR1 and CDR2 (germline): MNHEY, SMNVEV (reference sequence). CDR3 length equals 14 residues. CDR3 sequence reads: CASSKGTINQPQHF. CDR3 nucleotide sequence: TGTGCCAGCAGTAAGGGCACAATCAATCAGCCCCAGCATTTT.

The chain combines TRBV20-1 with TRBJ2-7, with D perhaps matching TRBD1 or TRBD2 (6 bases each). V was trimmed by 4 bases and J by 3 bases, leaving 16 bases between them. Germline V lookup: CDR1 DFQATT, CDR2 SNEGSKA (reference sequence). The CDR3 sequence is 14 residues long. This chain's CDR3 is CSATRGTGVYEQYF. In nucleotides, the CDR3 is TGCAGTGCTACCAGGGGTACGGGGGTCTACGAGCAGTACTTC.

The CDR3 nucleotides are TGTGCCAGCAGCCCGACTAGCTTTGGCACCGGGGAGCTGTTTTTT. Translated: CASSPTSFGTGELFF. The genes are TRBV7-7 and TRBJ2-2; 7 positions agree with TRBD2. CDR1 is SSHAT, CDR2 FNYEAQ, per germline (reference sequence). With 5 bases clipped from V and 4 bases from J, the junction kept 7 bases outside the gene matches. There are 15 residues in the CDR3.